This TCR beta chain was captured in a study of monozygotic twins with inflammatory bowel disease. Regarding the study as a whole: Researchers reported no repertoire similarity difference between concordant and discordant twins, possibly from limited power. The authors note that differing immunosuppressive treatments may have added variability to patient repertoires.

This CDR3 is 15 amino acids long. As regards this clonotype: Its cognate antigen is unknown.

TCRdb re-called the 5' RACE reads and shows each CDR3 protein once, DNA omitted. Recorded here are 200,000 to 250,000 distinct CDR3 sequences; the top ten clones represent roughly 7.5%. The V and J genes are TRBV12-3 or TRBV12-4 and TRBJ1-4; TCRdb returns TRBD1, unconfirmable since there is no DNA. This clonotype originated in a human donor with ulcerative colitis or Crohn's disease, or a healthy co-twin of an affected twin (not recorded which). The sequenced sample consisted of blood. This CDR3 reads CASSLRPGTGEKLFF.